What follows are 18 T cell receptor beta chains derived from one specimen sequenced in a study of blood T cell repertoires in COVID-19. Some clones are missing from TCRdb's copy, which holds only in-frame ones; the method was immunoSEQ multiplex PCR. The top ten hold roughly 17% of the sample, which has 95,000 to 150,000 clones, around 80% seen once. The sequencing input was peripheral blood. The receptors were gathered from a man aged 55 to 69 with active or convalescent COVID-19.

This clone was observed a handful of times. This chain uses TRBV4-1 with TRBJ1-4; 9 bases align to TRBD1. Germline CDR1 reads MGHRA; CDR2 reads YSYEKL. CDR3 length equals 18 residues. V gave up 5 bases and J gave up 3 bases; unmatched junction bases: 13. CDR3 region: CASSTTGPNRGPNEKLFF. The DNA for the CDR3 is TGCGCCAGCAGCACTACGGGCCCCAACAGGGGGCCTAATGAAAAACTGTTTTTT.

This chain uses TRBV24-1 with TRBJ2-1; 7 positions agree with TRBD1. The trim removed 3 bases at V and 2 bases at J, leaving 6 bases unmatched. This CDR3 is 16 amino acids long. Germline values: CDR1 KGHDR, CDR2 SFDVKD. The CDR3: CATSDPTGSTYNEQFF. The CDR3 nucleotides read TGTGCCACCAGTGATCCGACAGGGTCCACCTACAATGAGCAGTTCTTC.

This clone was picked up a small number of times. This sequence joins TRBV11-2 and TRBJ1-2; 7 bases are a match to TRBD1. There are 15 residues in the CDR3. Trimming cost V 0 bases and J 3 bases; bases outside gene matches: 4. Germline assignment: CDR1 SGHAT and CDR2 FQNNGV. CDR3 nucleotides: TGTGCCAGCAGCTTAGAAACCAGGGGGGACTATGGCTACACCTTC. It specifies CASSLETRGDYGYTF.

The rearrangement joins TRBV18 to TRBJ2-1, with 8 bases aligning to TRBD1. The CDR3 is made up of 22 amino acids. The germline V gene has CDR1 KGHSH and CDR2 LQKENI. V dropped 4 bases and J dropped 3; count of bases not matched to a gene: 26. The CDR3 loop reads CASSRQGGQGRIASGFYNEQFF. The CDR3 nucleotides are TGTGCCAGCTCACGACAAGGAGGACAGGGACGAATTGCCAGTGGGTTCTACAATGAGCAGTTCTTC.

The chain has TRBV6-2 or TRBV6-3 and TRBJ1-5, with D possibly being TRBD1 (6 bases). The CDR3 covers 16 residues. Trimming took 5 bases from V and 7 from J, leaving 21 bases between them. In germline, CDR1 is MNHEY, CDR2 SVGEGT. CDR3 in DNA: TGTGCCAGCAGTCCCTGGGGGGGCGTAGGAGGACAGCCCCAGCATTTT. Translated: CASSPWGGVGGQPQHF.

This clone was counted a single time. The gene calls are TRBV5-6 and TRBJ2-1; 10 bases line up with TRBD2. From germline, CDR1 is SGHDT and CDR2 YYEEEE. The length of the CDR3 is 19 residues. Trimming at V came to 2 bases and at J to 0 bases, leaving 11 bases not matched to a gene. CDR3 in amino acids: CASSLWVAGGFSSYNEQFF. CDR3 nucleotides: TGTGCCAGCAGCTTATGGGTAGCGGGAGGTTTCAGCTCCTACAATGAGCAGTTCTTC.

The chain carries TRBV6-2 or TRBV6-3 and TRBJ2-7, with 9 bases identical to TRBD2. CDR1 MNHEY and CDR2 SVGEGT come from the germline V gene. Trimming cost V 4 bases and J 4 bases; bases outside gene matches: 17. The CDR3 sequence is 18 residues long. The CDR3 loop is CASSFPSSGNAGGYEQYF. CDR3 in DNA: TGTGCCAGCAGTTTTCCCTCTAGCGGGAATGCGGGGGGATACGAGCAGTACTTC.

The V gene is TRBV20-1, the J gene TRBJ2-1, with 8 positions matching TRBD2. J lost 3 bases, V lost 3 bases, and 4 bases had no gene match. The CDR3 is made up of 14 amino acids. The germline gives CDR1 DFQATT, CDR2 SNEGSKA (reference sequence). CDR3 DNA: TGCAGTGCTAGTAGGGGACTAGGCTACAATGAGCAGTTCTTC. It encodes CSASRGLGYNEQFF.

CDR3 amino acids: CASSPGPGGAFF. CDR3 sequence (DNA): TGTGCCAGCAGCCCTGGGCCAGGGGGAGCTTTCTTT. The chain joins TRBV25-1 to TRBJ1-1, with TRBD1 matching over 7 bases. Germline-derived CDR1 and CDR2 are MGHDK and SYGVNS. The length of the CDR3 is 12 residues. Trimming at V came to 6 bases and at J to 10 bases, leaving 8 bases not matched to a gene.

The chain employs TRBV3-1 (or the pseudogene TRBV3-2) and TRBJ2-7, with 8 bases aligning to TRBD1. Per germline, CDR1 LGHDT and CDR2 YNNKEL (reference sequence). Trimming removed 4 bases from V and 5 bases from J; junction bases left unmatched: 10. The CDR3 contains 15 residues. The CDR3 is CASSPRNRQGNEQYF. The CDR3 nucleotides read TGTGCCAGCAGCCCTCGGAACAGACAGGGGAACGAGCAGTACTTC.

J is TRBJ2-5 and V is TRBV5-1; D possibly corresponds to TRBD2 (6 bases). CDR1 SGHRS and CDR2 YFSETQ come from the germline V gene. The CDR3 length is 16 residues. Trimming stripped 5 bases from V and 4 bases from J, with 21 bases between. CDR3 DNA: TGCGCCAGCAGGTCGCCCGGGAGAGGGGTGGGAGAGACCCAGTACTTC. Translating gives CASRSPGRGVGETQYF. The full variable domain, its missing parts supplied by reference TRBV5-1 and TRBJ2-5, is KAGVTQTPRYLIKTRGQQVTLSCSPISGHRSVSWYQQTPGQGLQFLFEYFSETQRNKGNFPGRFSGRQFSNSRSEMNVSTLELGDSALYLCASRSPGRGVGETQYFGPGTRLLVL.

The rearrangement links TRBV11-2 to TRBJ1-6; TRBD1 might be the D (6 bases). With 2 bases removed from V and 6 bases from J, the gap between germline ends came to 11 bases. The CDR3 has 15 residues. The germline V gene encodes CDR1 SGHAT and CDR2 FQNNGV. In nucleotides, the CDR3 is TGTGCCAGCAGCTTAAGGGGCAGGGGTAATTCACCCCTCCACTTT. Its translation: CASSLRGRGNSPLHF.

The V and J genes are TRBV28 and TRBJ2-2; a possible D gene is TRBD2 (7 bases). CDR1 and CDR2 from the germline V gene are MDHEN and SYDVKM. V was shortened by 3 bases and J by 5 bases, with 19 bases between the two germline ends. The CDR3 is made up of 17 amino acids. The CDR3 DNA is TGTGCCAGCAGTTTCCCCCAGGGGCGGGAGAGGACCGGGGAGCTGTTTTTT. Protein product: CASSFPQGRERTGELFF.

The V gene is TRBV6-5, the J gene TRBJ2-6, with D uncertain. Trimming stripped 7 bases from V and 4 bases from J, with 11 bases between. CDR1 is MNHEY, CDR2 SVGAGI, per germline. The CDR3 is 14 amino acids. The DNA of the CDR3 is TGTGCCAGCACTAGGATGTCGGGGGCCAACGTCCTGACTTTC. It is translated as CASTRMSGANVLTF.

This chain connects TRBV4-3 to TRBJ2-1; 10 nucleotides match TRBD2. J lost 6 bases, V lost 1 base, and 9 bases had no gene match. In germline, CDR1 is LGHNA, CDR2 YSLEER. The CDR3 runs to 17 residues. The CDR3 DNA is TGCGCCAGCAGCCAAGCCGGCGGACTAGCGGCTAGCAATGAGCAGTTCTTC. It specifies CASSQAGGLAASNEQFF.

The chain has TRBV10-3 and TRBJ1-3, with D hard to call. CDR1 and CDR2 from the germline V gene are ENHRY and SYGVKD. Trimming removed 10 bases at V and 1 base at J, with 14 bases between. The CDR3 sequence is 14 residues long. The CDR3 DNA reads TGTGCCACCCGGCAGGAATTTTCTGGAAACACCATATATTTT. Translation: CATRQEFSGNTIYF.

The gene calls are TRBV5-6 and TRBJ2-7; D is ambiguous. Trimming stripped 1 base from V and 1 base from J, with 15 bases between. Germline V lookup: CDR1 SGHDT, CDR2 YYEEEE. The CDR3 runs to 16 residues. CDR3 sequence: CASSLKSRPISYEQYF. DNA for the CDR3: TGTGCCAGCAGCTTGAAGTCCAGGCCTATTTCCTACGAGCAGTACTTC.

The chain combines TRBV6-5 with TRBJ2-1; a possible D gene is TRBD2 (5 bases). This CDR3 contains 13 residues. V lost 9 bases, J lost 6 bases, and 15 bases lay in between. Germline V gives CDR1 MNHEY, CDR2 SVGAGI. CDR3 amino acids: CASGVARFNEQFF. CDR3 nucleotides: TGTGCCAGTGGGGTAGCGCGTTTCAATGAGCAGTTCTTC.